The entry below gives a single TCR beta chain sequence along with its context. These data come from a study of blood T cell repertoires in COVID-19. Authors' methods: Nucleated cell counts were estimated from reference gene primer amplification. Assay: immunoSEQ multiplex PCR; the TCRdb copy retains only in-frame clones and omits some. V and J calls and clone size are copied from that table; D and trimming were computed from the DNA. This sample carries some 97,000 clones, roughly nine tenths of them seen once, and the ten largest clones take 2% to 2.5%. The specimen sequenced was peripheral blood. The clonotype originates from a man aged 50 to 60 with active COVID-19.

CDR3 protein: CASSQEGQRGTEAFF. CDR3 coding DNA: TGTGCCAGCAGCCAAGAGGGACAGAGAGGCACTGAAGCTTTCTTT. The chain recombines TRBV3-1 (or the pseudogene TRBV3-2) with TRBJ1-1; 7 bases match TRBD1. The CDR3 runs to 15 residues. Germline V gives CDR1 LGHDT, CDR2 YNNKEL (reference sequence). With 0 bases clipped from V and 4 bases from J, the junction kept 5 bases outside the gene matches.